The 18 T cell receptor beta chains below all came from one sample that was sequenced in a study of response to subunit inactivated influenza vaccine (dated by TCRdb to the late 2010s). Library prep was done by RT-PCR. The sequencer listed for this sample is Illumina HiSeq 2500. TCRdb handled the public reads itself, with Q25 trimming in fastp and clone calling in MiXCR, and kept productive beta chains. All rows with the same CDR3 protein become a single entry with the most common DNA and genes. The sample yields 500,000 or so distinct CDR3 sequences; 15% to 20% were counted once. 2.5% to 3.5% of the sample is taken by the ten largest. The specimen comprised CD4+ T cells sorted from PBMCs, sampled approximately 25 months after vaccination. The receptors derive from a man aged 50-75 years who received an inactivated influenza vaccine. Donor details come from another sample of the same person, matched by shared clones.

This clonotype was observed a handful of times. This sequence joins TRBV6-2 or TRBV6-3 and TRBJ1-5, with D unresolved. Trimming left V 2 bases short and J 2 bases short, with 13 bases between. Germline V lookup: CDR1 MNHEY, CDR2 SVGEGT. This CDR3 spans 16 amino acids. The CDR3 spells CASSYRTSLGNQPQHF. The CDR3 DNA reads as TGTGCCAGCAGTTACCGGACCTCTTTGGGCAATCAGCCCCAGCATTTT.

At least ten counts were recorded for this clonotype. This chain connects TRBV28 to TRBJ1-5; D remains ambiguous. This CDR3 has 15 amino acids. The V gene's germline CDR1 is MDHEN and CDR2 SYDVKM. With 5 bases removed from V and 2 bases from J, the gap between germline ends came to 13 bases. The CDR3 sequence is CASSRTTVRNQPQHF. The CDR3 nucleotides are TGTGCCAGCAGTCGGACGACCGTCCGCAATCAGCCCCAGCATTTT.

This chain joins TRBV29-1 and TRBJ1-1; a possible D gene is TRBD1 (6 bases). CDR1 is SQVTM, CDR2 ANQGSEA, per germline. The CDR3 length is 11 residues. Trimming took off 7 bases at V and 5 bases at J, with 11 bases between the two ends. DNA for the CDR3: TGCAGCGCTCAGCAGGGGACTGAAGCTTTCTTT. It encodes CSAQQGTEAFF.

This clonotype was detected a few times. This chain joins TRBV6-1 and TRBJ1-6; TRBD1 might be the D (6 bases). The CDR3 spans 15 residues. The V end was cut by 5 bases, the J end by 8 bases, with 16 bases between. The germline gives CDR1 MNHNS, CDR2 SASEGT. CDR3 residues: CASSRDRDNHSPLHF. The CDR3 DNA sequence: TGTGCCAGCAGTAGGGACCGGGACAATCATTCACCCCTCCACTTT.

The rearrangement uses TRBV28 and TRBJ2-6; D might be TRBD2 (6 bases). Germline CDR1 is MDHEN and CDR2 is SYDVKM. V lost 11 bases, J lost 0 bases, and 14 bases lay in between. The CDR3 has 15 residues. The CDR3 is CAAGGAGSGANVLTF. DNA of the CDR3: TGTGCCGCTGGAGGGGCAGGCTCTGGGGCCAACGTCCTGACTTTC. Full variable domain (missing parts from reference TRBV28 and TRBJ2-6): DVKVTQSSRYLVKRTGEKVFLECVQDMDHENMFWYRQDPGLGLRLIYFSYDVKMKEKGDIPEGYSVSREKKERFSLILESASTNQTSMYLCAAGGAGSGANVLTFGAGSRLTVL.

The rearrangement links TRBV5-1 to TRBJ1-1, with D unresolved. This CDR3 comprises 14 residues. Germline V lookup: CDR1 SGHRS, CDR2 YFSETQ. V gave up 5 bases and J gave up 1 base, with 12 bases separating them. CDR3 coding DNA: TGCGCCAGCAGTTTCGGCGGAGAGAACACTGAAGCTTTCTTT. Its protein product is CASSFGGENTEAFF.

At least ten counts were recorded for this clonotype. The chain links TRBV4-3 to TRBJ2-3; a weak D match, TRBD1 (5 bases). The CDR3 totals 16 residues. Germline loops: CDR1 LGHNA, CDR2 YSLEER. The ends were cut back, 1 base at V and 0 bases at J, with 11 bases in the middle. The CDR3 coding sequence is TGCGCCAGCAGCCAAGGCCTGACAGCAAGCACAGATACGCAGTATTTT. Translated: CASSQGLTASTDTQYF.

This sequence joins TRBV7-8 and TRBJ1-6, with D possibly being TRBD1 (5 bases). The length of the CDR3 is 14 residues. Trimming pared 0 bases from V and 6 bases from J, leaving 6 bases between. Germline CDR1 and CDR2: SGHVS and FQNEAQ. CDR3 DNA: TGTGCCAGCAGCTTAGCGACAGTTAATTCACCCCTCCACTTT. Amino acid sequence: CASSLATVNSPLHF.

This clonotype was counted only a few times. The J gene is TRBJ2-7, the V gene TRBV7-8; the D call may be TRBD1 or TRBD2 (6 bases each). This CDR3 comprises 19 residues. CDR1 is SGHVS and CDR2 is FQNEAQ in the germline V gene. Trimming left V 5 bases short and J 4 bases short, with 30 bases between. The chain's CDR3 is CASSPRRVWGTRTVYEQYF. In nucleotides, the CDR3 is TGTGCCAGCAGCCCCCGTCGGGTGTGGGGGACTCGGACAGTATACGAGCAGTACTTC.

This clonotype was seen a few times. The V gene is TRBV9, the J gene TRBJ1-6; a possible D gene is TRBD1 (5 bases). Germline loops: CDR1 SGDLS, CDR2 YYNGEE. V gave up 2 bases and J gave up 9 bases, with 18 bases separating them. CDR3 size: 16 residues. As DNA, the CDR3 is TGTGCCAGCAGCGTCGGTGGAGGGGTTGTAGGTTCACCCCTCCACTTT. This codes for CASSVGGGVVGSPLHF.

The V and J genes are TRBV11-2 and TRBJ2-1, with 10 bases matching TRBD2. The CDR3 extends over 17 amino acids. The germline V gene encodes CDR1 SGHAT and CDR2 FQNNGV. Trimming removed 5 bases from V and 7 bases from J; junction bases left unmatched: 14. As DNA, the CDR3 is TGTGCCAGCAGCCTAAATCCTATAGCGGGGGGTTTAAATGAGCAGTTCTTC. Amino acid sequence: CASSLNPIAGGLNEQFF. The whole variable domain, remainder taken from reference TRBV11-2 and TRBJ2-1, is EAGVAQSPRYKIIEKRQSVAFWCNPISGHATLYWYQQILGQGPKLLIQFQNNGVVDDSQLPKDRFSAERLKGVDSTLKIQPAKLEDSAVYLCASSLNPIAGGLNEQFFGPGTRLTVL.

V is TRBV30 and J is TRBJ2-3; TRBD2 agrees at 8 bases. CDR3 length equals 15 residues. Trimming cost V 2 bases and J 4 bases; bases outside gene matches: 8. Per germline, CDR1 GTSNPN and CDR2 SVGIG (reference sequence). CDR3 sequence: CAWSPSGREADTQYF. CDR3 in DNA: TGTGCCTGGAGTCCCTCGGGGCGGGAGGCAGATACGCAGTATTTT. Full variable domain (rest looked up from reference TRBV30 and TRBJ2-3): SQTIHQWPATLVQPVGSPLSLECTVEGTSNPNLYWYRQAAGRGLQLLFYSVGIGQISSEVPQNLSASRPQDRQFILSSKKLLLSDSGFYLCAWSPSGREADTQYFGPGTRLTVL.

This clonotype appeared a few times. The chain joins TRBV3-1 to TRBJ1-1; no firm D call. The CDR3 length is 12 residues. V dropped 6 bases and J dropped 7 bases, with 12 bases sitting between them. CDR1 LGHDT and CDR2 YNNKEL come from the germline V gene (reference sequence). Here the CDR3 reads CASSRGLREAFF. CDR3 DNA sequence: TGTGCCAGCAGTCGCGGACTGCGTGAAGCTTTCTTT.

This clonotype was seen a few times. The chain is built from TRBV15 and TRBJ2-3; no definite D call. V gave up 0 bases and J gave up 1 base, with 5 bases separating them. The germline V gene encodes CDR1 LNHNV and CDR2 YYDKDF (reference sequence). The CDR3 is 14 amino acids. The CDR3, as DNA: TGTGCCACCAGCAGAGATTCGGGCACAGATACGCAGTATTTT. It translates to CATSRDSGTDTQYF.

The gene calls are TRBV11-2 and TRBJ2-2, with D perhaps TRBD2 (6 bases). The CDR3 totals 13 residues. The V end lost 5 bases, the J end lost 7 bases, and 11 bases lay between the germline ends. CDR1 is SGHAT and CDR2 is FQNNGV in the germline V gene. Here the CDR3 reads CASSLREFGELFF. As DNA, the CDR3 is TGTGCCAGCAGCCTCCGGGAGTTCGGGGAGCTGTTTTTT.

This clonotype was seen a handful of times. The chain joins TRBV20-1 to TRBJ2-5; D may be TRBD1 or TRBD2 (7 bases each). The CDR3 length is 12 residues. The germline V gene has CDR1 DFQATT and CDR2 SNEGSKA (reference sequence). The CDR3 region has the DNA TGCAGAGCGGGACAGATCCAAGAGACCCAGTACTTC. This sequence encodes CRAGQIQETQYF.

The chain has TRBV7-2 and TRBJ2-1; 14 bases line up with TRBD2. This CDR3 region has 16 residues. Trimming cost V 1 base and J 8 bases; bases outside gene matches: 4. Germline V gene lookup returns CDR1 SGHTA and CDR2 FQGNSA. CDR3: CASSLEGTSGRYEQFF. CDR3 sequence (DNA): TGTGCCAGCAGCTTAGAGGGGACTAGCGGGAGATATGAGCAGTTCTTC.

This clonotype has just a few counts. This chain connects TRBV11-2 to TRBJ2-5, with 11 bases aligning to TRBD2. The length of the CDR3 is 16 residues. The germline V gene has CDR1 SGHAT and CDR2 FQNNGV. Germline trimming cut 2 bases from V and 5 bases from J; bases unmatched to any gene: 7. The CDR3 nucleotides read TGTGCCAGCAGCTTAAATAGCGGGAGGGCGGGGGAGACCCAGTACTTC. It codes for CASSLNSGRAGETQYF.